This T cell receptor beta chain was recovered during a study of cytomegalovirus exposure and HLA in healthy donors. V lost 6 bases and J 3 bases, leaving 20 bases between the germline ends. This CDR3 contains 16 residues. Germline V CDR1 and CDR2: MNHEY, SMNVEV (reference sequence). As for this clone: Its antigen is not identified.

PCR amplification relied on 60 Vbeta primers (plus 13 Jbeta primers). The repertoire was sequenced with immunoSEQ multiplex PCR; TCRdb's copy has only in-frame clones and lacks some. In the table there are roughly 190,000 clones, about 9.4% of which are singletons. Study-wide points: It is likely that the observed cluster of highly shared sequence variants was a sequencing artifact. Three of the chains that were CMV-associated were confirmed in vitro to be specific for CMV antigens. Later findings reportedly placed an Asian-associated ancestry cluster below the roughly 670-donor mean for N-insertions.

The clonotype comes from a woman in her 30s in good health and CMV-seropositive. The V call is TRBV27, the J call TRBJ1-2; no definite D call. Sequenced input: PBMCs. CDR3 coding DNA: TGTGCCAGCAGCCCTCTGGGAGGGTCTACTTACTATGGCTACACCTTC. Protein sequence: CASSPLGGSTYYGYTF.